This T cell receptor (beta chain) was found in a study of CD4+ T cells in melanoma. Findings and caveats of the study: In melanoma, neoantigen-specific CD4+ T cells reportedly differed in differentiation state. A reported correlation linked neoantigen-specific CD4+ T cells to CD8+, macrophage and B cell function.

V was cut by 2 bases and J by 8 bases, with 10 bases left in between. Germline values: CDR1 SGDLS, CDR2 YYNGEE. The CDR3 contains 12 residues. Profiled with immunoSEQ multiplex PCR; TCRdb holds only in-frame clones, not every one. The table includes more than 110,000 clones, 80% to 95% detected once. A remark on this clone: Antigen specificity is unknown.

The V and J genes are TRBV9 and TRBJ1-2; tentative D call: TRBD1 (5 bases). This clonotype was obtained from a human donor with melanoma. CDR3: CASSVGAGGYTF. CDR3 nucleotides: TGTGCCAGCAGCGTCGGGGCCGGAGGCTACACCTTC. Filled out from reference TRBV9 and TRBJ1-2, the complete variable domain reads DSGVTQTPKHLITATGQRVTLRCSPRSGDLSVYWYQQSLDQGLQFLIQYYNGEERAKGNILERFSAQQFPDLHSELNLSSLELGDSALYFCASSVGAGGYTFGSGTRLTVV.